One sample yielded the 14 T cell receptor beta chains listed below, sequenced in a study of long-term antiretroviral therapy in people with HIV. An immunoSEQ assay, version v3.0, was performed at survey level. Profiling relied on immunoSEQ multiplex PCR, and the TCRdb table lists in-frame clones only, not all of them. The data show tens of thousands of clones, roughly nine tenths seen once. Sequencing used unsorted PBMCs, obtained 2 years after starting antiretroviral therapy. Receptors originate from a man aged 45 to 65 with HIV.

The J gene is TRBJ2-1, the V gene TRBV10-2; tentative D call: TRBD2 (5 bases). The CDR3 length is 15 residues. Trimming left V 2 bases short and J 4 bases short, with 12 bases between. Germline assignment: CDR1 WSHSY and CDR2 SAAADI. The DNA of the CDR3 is TGCGCCAGCAGTGAGAGTGGGAGAGGGTACAATGAGCAGTTCTTC. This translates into CASSESGRGYNEQFF.

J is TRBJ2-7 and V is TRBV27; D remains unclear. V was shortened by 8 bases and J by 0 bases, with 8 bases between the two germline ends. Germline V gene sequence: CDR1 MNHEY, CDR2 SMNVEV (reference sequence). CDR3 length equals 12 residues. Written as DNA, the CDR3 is TGTGCCAGCCGTTCAGGCTCCTACGAGCAGTACTTC. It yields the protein CASRSGSYEQYF.

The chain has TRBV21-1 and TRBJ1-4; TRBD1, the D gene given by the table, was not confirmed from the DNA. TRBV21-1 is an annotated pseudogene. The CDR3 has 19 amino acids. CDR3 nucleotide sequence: TGTGCCAGCGGACCGGGACAGGGTGTAAAAGGGTGGGCTAATGAAAAACTGTTTTTT. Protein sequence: CASGPGQGVKGWANEKLFF.

CDR3 coding DNA: TGTGCCAGCAGCTTAGGGGTCGGGGAGGACCTCGAGCAGTACTTC. It translates to CASSLGVGEDLEQYF. The rearrangement uses TRBV7-9 and TRBJ2-7; a possible D gene is TRBD2 (6 bases). Germline-derived CDR1 and CDR2 are SEHNR and FQNEAQ (reference sequence). The CDR3 loop spans 15 amino acids. V lost 1 base and J 6 bases, leaving 16 bases between the germline ends.

CDR3 sequence (DNA): TGTGCCAGTAGTGGGGATTCGGTGGAGGGAGAGACCCAGTACTTC. As protein: CASSGDSVEGETQYF. The chain has TRBV19 and TRBJ2-5, with D possibly matching TRBD2 (6 bases). V dropped 5 bases and J dropped 4 bases, with 17 bases sitting between them. Germline V gene lookup returns CDR1 LNHDA and CDR2 SQIVND (reference sequence). This CDR3 has 15 amino acids. Filled out from reference TRBV19 and TRBJ2-5, the complete variable domain reads DGGITQSPKYLFRKEGQNVTLSCEQNLNHDAMYWYRQDPGQGLRLIYYSQIVNDFQKGDIAEGYSVSREKKESFPLTVTSAQKNPTAFYLCASSGDSVEGETQYFGPGTRLLVL.

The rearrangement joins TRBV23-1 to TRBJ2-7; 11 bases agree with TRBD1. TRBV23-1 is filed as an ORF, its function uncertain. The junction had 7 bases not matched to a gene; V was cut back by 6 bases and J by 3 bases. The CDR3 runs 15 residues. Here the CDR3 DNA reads TGCGCCAGCAGAAAAGCCGGGACAGGGGGCTACGAGCAGTACTTC. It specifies CASRKAGTGGYEQYF.

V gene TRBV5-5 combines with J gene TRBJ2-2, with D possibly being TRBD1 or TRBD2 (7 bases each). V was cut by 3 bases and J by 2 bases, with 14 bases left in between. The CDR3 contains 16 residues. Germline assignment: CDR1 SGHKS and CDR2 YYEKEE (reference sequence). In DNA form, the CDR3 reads TGTGCCAGCAGCTCCCAGGGGGGGCAAAACACCGGGGAGCTGTTTTTT. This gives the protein CASSSQGGQNTGELFF.

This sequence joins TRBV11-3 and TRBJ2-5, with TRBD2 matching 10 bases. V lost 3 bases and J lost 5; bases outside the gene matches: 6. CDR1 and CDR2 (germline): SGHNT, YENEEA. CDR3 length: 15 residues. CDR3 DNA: TGTGCCAGCAGCTTTCTAGCGGGAGAGAAGGAGACCCAGTACTTC. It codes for CASSFLAGEKETQYF.

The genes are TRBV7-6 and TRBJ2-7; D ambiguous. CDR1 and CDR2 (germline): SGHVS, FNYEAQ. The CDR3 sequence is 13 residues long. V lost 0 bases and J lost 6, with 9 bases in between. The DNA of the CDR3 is TGTGCCAGCAGCTTAGCTAGGGAATCCGAGCAGTACTTC. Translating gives CASSLARESEQYF.

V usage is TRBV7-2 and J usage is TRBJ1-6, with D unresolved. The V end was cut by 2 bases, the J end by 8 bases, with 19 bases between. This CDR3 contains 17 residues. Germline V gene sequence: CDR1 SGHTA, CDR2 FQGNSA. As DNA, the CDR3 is TGTGCCAGCAGCTTAATTCTATCACATATGGACGATTCACCCCTCCACTTT. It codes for CASSLILSHMDDSPLHF.

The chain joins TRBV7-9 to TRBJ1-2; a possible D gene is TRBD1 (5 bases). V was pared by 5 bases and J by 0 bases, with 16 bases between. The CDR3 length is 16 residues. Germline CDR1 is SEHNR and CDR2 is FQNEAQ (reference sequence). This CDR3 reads CASSLHGAGANYGYTF. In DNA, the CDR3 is TGTGCCAGCAGCCTCCACGGGGCAGGAGCTAACTATGGCTACACCTTC.

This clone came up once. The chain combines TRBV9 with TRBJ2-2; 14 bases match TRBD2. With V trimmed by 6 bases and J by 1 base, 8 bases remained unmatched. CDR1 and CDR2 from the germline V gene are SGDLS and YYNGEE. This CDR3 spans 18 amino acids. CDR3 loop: CASNRGLAGGLNTGELFF. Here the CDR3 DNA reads TGTGCCAGCAACCGAGGACTAGCGGGGGGACTGAACACCGGGGAGCTGTTTTTT.

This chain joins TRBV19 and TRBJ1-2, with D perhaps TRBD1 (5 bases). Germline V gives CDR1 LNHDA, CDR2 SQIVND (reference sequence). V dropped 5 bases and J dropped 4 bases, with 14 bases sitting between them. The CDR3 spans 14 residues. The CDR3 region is CASSGDRLFYGYTF. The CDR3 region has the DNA TGTGCCAGTAGTGGCGACAGACTCTTCTATGGCTACACCTTC.

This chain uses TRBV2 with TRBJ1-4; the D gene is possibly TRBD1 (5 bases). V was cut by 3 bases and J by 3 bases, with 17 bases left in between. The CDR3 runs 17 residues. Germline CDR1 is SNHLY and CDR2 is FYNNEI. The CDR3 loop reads CASSDEEGWESNEKLFF. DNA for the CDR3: TGTGCCAGCAGTGACGAAGAGGGGTGGGAGTCTAATGAAAAACTGTTTTTT.